This T cell receptor beta chain was sequenced during a study of OX40 agonist ivuxolimab in advanced cancers. Across the study: Dosing consisted of intravenous ivuxolimab at 0.01 to 10 mg/kg every 2 weeks. Three patients, one with hepatocellular carcinoma and two with cutaneous melanoma, responded partially. Aged about 20 to 80 with a mean of 60 years, they were around 83% male.

Concerning this clone itself: What it recognizes is unknown.

The data were produced by immunoSEQ multiplex PCR, yet TCRdb's version contains in-frame clones alone and is incomplete. The repertoire holds around 51,000 clones, 87% seen once, with 9% to 12% in the top ten. Study-wide points: The study found that CD8+ T cells averaged more expanded clones than CD4+.

The CDR3 totals 13 residues. The V end was cut by 0 bases, the J end by 6 bases, with 9 bases between. Germline V CDR1 and CDR2: SGDLS, YYNGEE. The TCR originated in an adult with an advanced solid tumor such as melanoma, head and neck, liver or kidney cancer. Source: CD4+ or CD8+ T cells sorted from blood, taken in a trial of the OX40 agonist ivuxolimab. The chain combines TRBV9 with TRBJ1-1; tentative D call: TRBD1 (6 bases). CDR3 DNA: TGTGCCAGCAGCGTAGGCCAGGGGTCTGAAGCTTTCTTT. Translation: CASSVGQGSEAFF.